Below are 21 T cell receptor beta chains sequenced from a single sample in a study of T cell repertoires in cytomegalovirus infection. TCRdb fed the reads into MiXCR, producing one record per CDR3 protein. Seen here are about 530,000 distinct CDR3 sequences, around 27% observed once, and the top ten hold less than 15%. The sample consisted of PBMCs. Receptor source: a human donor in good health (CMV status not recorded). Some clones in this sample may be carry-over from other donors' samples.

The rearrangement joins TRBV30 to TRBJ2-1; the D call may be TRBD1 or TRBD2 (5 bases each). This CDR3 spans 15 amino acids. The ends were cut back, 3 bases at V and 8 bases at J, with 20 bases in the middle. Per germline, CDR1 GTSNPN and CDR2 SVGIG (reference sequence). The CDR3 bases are TGTGCCTGGAGGGCCCGCCGGGACCTTATGGATGAGCAGTTCTTC. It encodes CAWRARRDLMDEQFF.

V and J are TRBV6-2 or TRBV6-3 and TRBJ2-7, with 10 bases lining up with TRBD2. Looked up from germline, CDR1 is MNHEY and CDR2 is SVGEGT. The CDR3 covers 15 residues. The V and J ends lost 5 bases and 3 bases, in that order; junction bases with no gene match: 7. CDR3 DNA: TGTGCCAGCAGTCCCGAGGGACTAGCGAACTACGAGCAGTACGTC. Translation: CASSPEGLANYEQYV.

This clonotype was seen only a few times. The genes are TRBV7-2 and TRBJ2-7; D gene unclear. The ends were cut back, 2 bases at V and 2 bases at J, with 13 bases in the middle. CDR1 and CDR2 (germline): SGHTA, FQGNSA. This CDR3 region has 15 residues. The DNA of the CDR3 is TGTGCCAGCAGCTTACCCGGGCACTACCCCTACGAGCAGTACTTC. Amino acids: CASSLPGHYPYEQYF.

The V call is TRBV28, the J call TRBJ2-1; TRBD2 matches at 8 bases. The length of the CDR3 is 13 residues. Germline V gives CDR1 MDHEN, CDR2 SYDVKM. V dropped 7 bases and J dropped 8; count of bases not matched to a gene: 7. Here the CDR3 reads CASNPGRVHEQFF. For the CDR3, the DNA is TGTGCCAGCAACCCCGGGAGGGTCCATGAGCAGTTCTTC.

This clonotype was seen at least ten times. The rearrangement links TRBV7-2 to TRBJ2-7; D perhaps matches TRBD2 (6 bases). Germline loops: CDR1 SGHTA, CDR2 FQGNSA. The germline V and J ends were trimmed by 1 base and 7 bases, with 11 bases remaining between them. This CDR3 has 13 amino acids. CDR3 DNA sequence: TGTGCCAGCAGCTTAGGGGGGGTGCGGGAGCAGTACTTC. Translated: CASSLGGVREQYF.

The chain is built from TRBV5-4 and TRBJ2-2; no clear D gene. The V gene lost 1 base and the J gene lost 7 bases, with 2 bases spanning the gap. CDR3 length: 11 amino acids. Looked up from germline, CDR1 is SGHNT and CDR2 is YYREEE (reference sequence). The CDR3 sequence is CASSLFGELFF. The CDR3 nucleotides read TGTGCCAGCAGCTTGTTCGGGGAGCTGTTTTTT.

CDR3 loop: CAIEDTVNTEAFF. In DNA form, the CDR3 reads TGTGCCATCGAAGACACGGTGAACACTGAAGCTTTCTTT. The gene calls are TRBV6-2 or TRBV6-3 and TRBJ1-1, with unresolved D. CDR3 length equals 13 residues. The V end was cut by 10 bases, the J end by 0 bases, with 12 bases between. Germline V gives CDR1 MNHEY, CDR2 SVGEGT.

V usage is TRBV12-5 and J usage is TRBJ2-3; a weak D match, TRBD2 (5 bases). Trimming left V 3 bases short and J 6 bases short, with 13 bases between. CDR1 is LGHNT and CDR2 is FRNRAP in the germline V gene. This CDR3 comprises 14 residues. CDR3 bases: TGTGCTAGTGGTTTCCCTCCTAGCAAGGATACGCAGTATTTT. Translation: CASGFPPSKDTQYF.

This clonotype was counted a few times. This chain's CDR3 is CASSYGGQGAGETQYF. CDR3 nucleotides: TGTGCCAGCAGTTACGGAGGACAGGGGGCCGGAGAGACCCAGTACTTC. The J gene is TRBJ2-5, the V gene TRBV6-5; 11 nucleotides match TRBD1. The CDR3 covers 16 residues. The trim removed 2 bases at V and 4 bases at J, leaving 6 bases unmatched. From germline, CDR1 is MNHEY and CDR2 SVGAGI.

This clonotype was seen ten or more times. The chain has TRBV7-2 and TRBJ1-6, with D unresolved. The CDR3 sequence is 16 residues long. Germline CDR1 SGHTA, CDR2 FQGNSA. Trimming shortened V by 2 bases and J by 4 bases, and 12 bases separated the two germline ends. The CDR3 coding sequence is TGTGCCAGCAGCTTACAGTCAGCCTTATATAATTCACCCCTCCACTTT. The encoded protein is CASSLQSALYNSPLHF.

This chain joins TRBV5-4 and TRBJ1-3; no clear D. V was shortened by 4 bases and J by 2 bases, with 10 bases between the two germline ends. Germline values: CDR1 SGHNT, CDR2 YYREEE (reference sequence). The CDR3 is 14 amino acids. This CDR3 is CASSRAGAGNTIYF. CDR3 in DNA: TGTGCCAGCAGCCGGGCGGGCGCTGGAAACACCATATATTTT.

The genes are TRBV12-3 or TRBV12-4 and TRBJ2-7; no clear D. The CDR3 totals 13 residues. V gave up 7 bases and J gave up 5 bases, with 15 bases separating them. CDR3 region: CASTPRSLHEQYF. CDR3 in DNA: TGTGCCAGCACTCCACGGAGTCTCCACGAGCAGTACTTC.

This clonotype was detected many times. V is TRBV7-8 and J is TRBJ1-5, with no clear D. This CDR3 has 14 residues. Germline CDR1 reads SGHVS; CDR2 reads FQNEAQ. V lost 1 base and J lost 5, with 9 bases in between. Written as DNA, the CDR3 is TGTGCCAGCAGCTTAGTGGTTAGGGATCAGCCCCAGCATTTT. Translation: CASSLVVRDQPQHF. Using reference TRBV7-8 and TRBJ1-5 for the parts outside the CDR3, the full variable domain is GAGVSQSPRYKVAKRGQDVALRCDPISGHVSLFWYQQALGQGPEFLTYFQNEAQLDKSGLPSDRFFAERPEGSVSTLKIQRTQQEDSAVYLCASSLVVRDQPQHFGDGTRLSIL.

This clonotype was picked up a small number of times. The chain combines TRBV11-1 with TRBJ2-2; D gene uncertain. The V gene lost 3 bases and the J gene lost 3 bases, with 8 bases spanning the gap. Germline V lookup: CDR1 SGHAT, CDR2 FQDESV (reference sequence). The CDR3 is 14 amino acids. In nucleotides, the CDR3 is TGTGCCAGCAGCTTCATCCGGGACACCGGGGAGCTGTTTTTT. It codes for CASSFIRDTGELFF. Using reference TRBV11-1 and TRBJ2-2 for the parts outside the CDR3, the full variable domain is EAEVAQSPRYKITEKSQAVAFWCDPISGHATLYWYRQILGQGPELLVQFQDESVVDDSQLPKDRFSAERLKGVDSTLKIQPAELGDSAMYLCASSFIRDTGELFFGEGSRLTVL.

In DNA, the CDR3 is TGCGCCAGCAGCCACGGACAGGGAACCCACGAGCAGTACTTC. Translating it yields CASSHGQGTHEQYF. The chain links TRBV4-3 to TRBJ2-7; 8 positions agree with TRBD1. Germline lookup yields CDR1 LGHNA and CDR2 YSLEER. Trimming cost V 3 bases and J 5 bases; bases outside gene matches: 6. The CDR3 sequence is 14 residues long.

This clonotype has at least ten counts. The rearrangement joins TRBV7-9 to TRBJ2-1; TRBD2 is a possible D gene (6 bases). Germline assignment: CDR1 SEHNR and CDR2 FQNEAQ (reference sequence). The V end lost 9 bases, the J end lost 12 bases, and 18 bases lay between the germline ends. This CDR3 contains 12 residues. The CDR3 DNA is TGTGCCAGTTCACCGTCGGTCGGGAGGCAGTTCTTC. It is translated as CASSPSVGRQFF.

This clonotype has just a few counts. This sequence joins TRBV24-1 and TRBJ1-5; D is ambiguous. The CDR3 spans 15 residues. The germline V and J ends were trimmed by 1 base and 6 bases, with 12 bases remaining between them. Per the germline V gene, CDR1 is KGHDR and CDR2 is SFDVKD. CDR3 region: CATSDLSGVPQPQHF. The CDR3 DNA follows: TGTGCCACCAGTGATTTAAGCGGGGTTCCTCAGCCCCAGCATTTT.

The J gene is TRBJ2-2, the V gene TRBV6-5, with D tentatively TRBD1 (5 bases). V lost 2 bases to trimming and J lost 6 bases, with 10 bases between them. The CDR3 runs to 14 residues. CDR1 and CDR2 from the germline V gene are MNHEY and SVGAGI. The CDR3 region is CASSYGQGSGELFF. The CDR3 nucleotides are TGTGCCAGCAGTTACGGGCAGGGCTCCGGGGAGCTGTTTTTT.

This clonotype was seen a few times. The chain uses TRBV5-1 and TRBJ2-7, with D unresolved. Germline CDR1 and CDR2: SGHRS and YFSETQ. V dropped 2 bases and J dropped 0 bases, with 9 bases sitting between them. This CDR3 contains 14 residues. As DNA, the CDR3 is TGCGCCAGCAGCTTTACCGGGTTCTCCTACGAGCAGTACTTC. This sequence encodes CASSFTGFSYEQYF.

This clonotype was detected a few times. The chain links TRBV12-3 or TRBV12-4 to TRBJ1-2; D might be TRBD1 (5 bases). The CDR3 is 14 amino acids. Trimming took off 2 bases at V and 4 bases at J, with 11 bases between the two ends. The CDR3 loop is CASSLSGGGYGYTF. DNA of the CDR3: TGTGCCAGCAGTTTATCGGGGGGGGGCTATGGCTACACCTTC.

CDR3 in DNA: TGTGCCAGCAGCTCTGATTTACAGTTTGGCACCATATATTTT. Its translation is CASSSDLQFGTIYF. This rearrangement joins TRBV7-2 to TRBJ1-3, with unresolved D. Trimming took off 4 bases at V and 9 bases at J, with 16 bases between the two ends. The CDR3 loop spans 14 amino acids. Germline assignment: CDR1 SGHTA and CDR2 FQGNSA. The entire variable domain, with the rest obtained from reference TRBV7-2 and TRBJ1-3, is as follows: GAGVSQSPSNKVTEKGKDVELRCDPISGHTALYWYRQSLGQGLEFLIYFQGNSAPDKSGLPSDRFSAERTGGSVSTLTIQRTQQEDSAVYLCASSSDLQFGTIYFGEGSWLTVV.